This TCR beta chain is from a study of low-dose radiotherapy and immunotherapy resistance in tumors. Study at large: Cyclophosphamide infusions of 200 mg/m2 came every two weeks, one day before radiation-immunotherapy. Starting cycle 1 day 1, oral aspirin 300 mg was given daily for four cycles.

This clonotype was detected ten times or more. Regarding time point: before trial treatment. Donors were dosed with nivolumab and ipilimumab; they also received aspirin, low-dose cyclophosphamide and low-dose radiotherapy. Gene-specific TRAV and TRBV primers were used for first-strand cDNA, covering alpha and beta chains. The TCRs were subjected to amplification over approximately 19 PCR cycles employing a constant-region primer in conjunction with a V-primer adapter. TCRdb ran MiXCR on the reads and lists one entry per CDR3 protein. Found here are 75,000 to 95,000 distinct CDR3 sequences, 9.4% of them singletons; the top ten hold more than 0.85%. The sample consisted of PBMCs, taken before treatment. This TCR was recovered from a male donor with prostate cancer.

The chain's CDR3 is CASSLLLPDSGNTIYF. In DNA, the CDR3 is TGTGCCAGCAGCTTACTACTACCGGACTCTGGAAACACCATATATTTT. The genes are TRBV7-6 and TRBJ1-3, with D unresolved. Germline V gene sequence: CDR1 SGHVS, CDR2 FNYEAQ. The CDR3 has 16 amino acids. The germline V and J ends were trimmed by 2 bases and 0 bases, with 11 bases remaining between them.